The clone carrying this TCR beta chain appeared a few times. Its antigen is currently unknown. These data belong to a study of T-cell memory formation after mild COVID-19. Study-wide background: The TCR clusters were mostly specific to one donor.

The CDR3 is 12 residues long. Germline CDR1 is SGHRS and CDR2 is YFSETQ. V was shortened by 7 bases and J by 5 bases, with 13 bases between the two germline ends. Regarding the study as a whole: There was no confirmation that second-wave clones peaking on day 37 were SARS-CoV-2 specific. There were some responding clones in pre-infection memory, which suggested that cross-reactive memory had joined.

5'RACE primed at constant segments yielded TCR alpha and TCR beta cDNA libraries bearing sample barcodes and UMIs. A single record per CDR3 protein comes from TCRdb applying MiXCR to the 5' RACE reads. The sample carries fewer than 150,000 distinct CDR3 sequences, 5% to 6.5% recorded once. The chain couples TRBV5-1 to TRBJ2-7; TRBD1 or TRBD2 may be the D gene (6 bases each). Sequences were obtained from PBMCs or a T cell subset sorted from them (not recorded which). This receptor was identified in an adult woman who had mild COVID-19 (a few samples of this study predate the infection). Cell type and time point are not known. This CDR3 reads CASSQGGNEQYF. In DNA form, the CDR3 reads TGCGCCAGCTCCCAAGGGGGGAACGAGCAGTACTTC. The complete variable domain, with remaining parts taken from reference TRBV5-1 and TRBJ2-7, reads KAGVTQTPRYLIKTRGQQVTLSCSPISGHRSVSWYQQTPGQGLQFLFEYFSETQRNKGNFPGRFSGRQFSNSRSEMNVSTLELGDSALYLCASSQGGNEQYFGPGTRLTVT.